A selection of T cell receptor beta chains follows, all from one sample in a study of T cell responses to AZD1222 COVID-19 vaccine. The table came from immunoSEQ multiplex PCR; TCRdb's copy has only in-frame clones and leaves some out. The sample includes around 90,000 clones, under 95% seen only once; the top ten take less than 5.5%. The sample consisted of peripheral blood, taken on day 0 of MenACWY control vaccination. The origin of the receptors is an adult in good health. The CDR3 runs from the conserved cysteine through the conserved F or W. Fields, in order: J gene, V gene, clone size, D gene, CDR3 protein, CDR3 DNA. D genes are given only for firm matches. Size is omitted from some rows. Given values are once, few, many or a class for expanded clones.

j_call: TRBJ1-2
v_call: TRBV12-3/TRBV12-4
clone_size: .
d_call: .
cdr3_aa: CASSITGHYGYTF
cdr3_nt: TGTGCCAGCAGTATAACAGGGCACTATGGCTACACCTTC

j_call: TRBJ1-6
v_call: TRBV6-1
clone_size: .
d_call: .
cdr3_aa: CASSEAGARTNSPLHF
cdr3_nt: TGTGCCAGCAGTGAAGCTGGAGCCAGAACGAATTCACCCCTCCACTTT

j_call: TRBJ1-2
v_call: TRBV4-2
clone_size: .
d_call: .
cdr3_aa: CASSQVGRGTYYGYTF
cdr3_nt: TGTGCCAGCAGCCAAGTAGGAAGGGGGACATACTATGGCTACACCTTC

j_call: TRBJ1-2
v_call: TRBV13
clone_size: .
d_call: .
cdr3_aa: CASSLRPPANYGYTF
cdr3_nt: TGTGCCAGCAGCCTTCGGCCCCCTGCTAACTATGGCTACACCTTC

j_call: TRBJ2-7
v_call: TRBV21-1
clone_size: .
d_call: .
cdr3_aa: CASSSGGEQYF
cdr3_nt: TGTGCCAGCAGCTCAGGAGGGGAGCAGTACTTC

j_call: TRBJ2-2
v_call: TRBV9
clone_size: .
d_call: .
cdr3_aa: CASSVAANTGELFF
cdr3_nt: TGTGCCAGCAGCGTAGCGGCGAACACCGGGGAGCTGTTTTTT

j_call: TRBJ1-2
v_call: TRBV12-3/TRBV12-4
clone_size: .
d_call: TRBD1
cdr3_aa: CASSPQGSYGYTF
cdr3_nt: TGTGCCAGCAGTCCACAGGGGTCCTATGGCTACACCTTC

j_call: TRBJ2-2
v_call: TRBV6-5
clone_size: .
d_call: .
cdr3_aa: CASKSGQLNTGELFF
cdr3_nt: TGTGCCAGCAAATCGGGACAACTGAACACCGGGGAGCTGTTTTTT

j_call: TRBJ1-2
v_call: TRBV6-2/TRBV6-3
clone_size: .
d_call: .
cdr3_aa: CASSYNWTGREGYTF
cdr3_nt: TGTGCCAGCAGTTATAACTGGACGGGTAGGGAGGGCTACACCTTC

j_call: TRBJ2-2
v_call: TRBV29-1
clone_size: .
d_call: TRBD1
cdr3_aa: CSVTRDSADTGELFF
cdr3_nt: TGCAGCGTTACCAGGGACAGTGCGGACACCGGGGAGCTGTTTTTT

j_call: TRBJ1-4
v_call: TRBV28
clone_size: .
d_call: TRBD1
cdr3_aa: CASRPGQPEKLFF
cdr3_nt: TGTGCCAGCAGGCCGGGACAGCCCGAAAAACTGTTTTTT

j_call: TRBJ1-1
v_call: TRBV7-9
clone_size: .
d_call: .
cdr3_aa: CASSLAAGGPEAFF
cdr3_nt: TGTGCCAGCAGCTTAGCCGCAGGCGGCCCTGAAGCTTTCTTT

j_call: TRBJ1-4
v_call: TRBV6-1
clone_size: .
d_call: .
cdr3_aa: CASSSRGGEKLFF
cdr3_nt: TGTGCCAGCAGTTCACGGGGAGGGGAAAAACTGTTTTTT

j_call: TRBJ1-2
v_call: TRBV5-8
clone_size: .
d_call: TRBD1
cdr3_aa: CASSLGTGWGKGYTF
cdr3_nt: TGTGCCAGCAGCTTGGGGACAGGGTGGGGGAAAGGCTACACCTTC

j_call: TRBJ1-1
v_call: TRBV6-2/TRBV6-3
clone_size: .
d_call: .
cdr3_aa: CASSSLDAGGNTEAFF
cdr3_nt: TGTGCCAGCAGTTCCCTGGACGCCGGGGGGAACACTGAAGCTTTCTTT

j_call: TRBJ2-2
v_call: TRBV7-9
clone_size: .
d_call: .
cdr3_aa: CASSLRGGTNTGELFF
cdr3_nt: TGTGCCAGCAGCTTAAGAGGGGGGACGAACACCGGGGAGCTGTTTTTT

j_call: TRBJ2-7
v_call: TRBV15
clone_size: .
d_call: TRBD1
cdr3_aa: CATSGFGGQGVDQRSEQYF
cdr3_nt: TGTGCCACCAGCGGGTTTGGGGGACAGGGAGTTGATCAGCGATCCGAGCAGTACTTC

j_call: TRBJ1-5
v_call: TRBV6-2/TRBV6-3
clone_size: .
d_call: TRBD1
cdr3_aa: CASSPRPTGVGNQPQHF
cdr3_nt: TGTGCCAGCAGTCCCAGGCCGACAGGGGTCGGCAATCAGCCCCAGCATTTT

j_call: TRBJ1-2
v_call: TRBV7-9
clone_size: few
d_call: .
cdr3_aa: CASSKGETNYGYTF
cdr3_nt: TGTGCCAGCAGCAAAGGGGAGACGAACTATGGCTACACCTTC

j_call: TRBJ1-2
v_call: TRBV9
clone_size: .
d_call: .
cdr3_aa: CASSVGGSYGYTF
cdr3_nt: TGTGCCAGCAGCGTAGGGGGGTCCTATGGCTACACCTTC

j_call: TRBJ2-2
v_call: TRBV27
clone_size: .
d_call: .
cdr3_aa: CASSLRAGFTGELFF
cdr3_nt: TGTGCCAGCAGTTTAAGGGCAGGGTTCACCGGGGAGCTGTTTTTT

j_call: TRBJ2-1
v_call: TRBV29-1
clone_size: .
d_call: .
cdr3_aa: CSVEGSINEQFF
cdr3_nt: TGCAGCGTTGAGGGTAGTATCAATGAGCAGTTCTTC

j_call: TRBJ1-1
v_call: TRBV7-8
clone_size: .
d_call: .
cdr3_aa: CASRARDLENTEAFF
cdr3_nt: TGTGCCAGCAGGGCCCGGGACCTAGAGAACACTGAAGCTTTCTTT

j_call: TRBJ2-7
v_call: TRBV2
clone_size: .
d_call: .
cdr3_aa: CASSEMGIYEQYF
cdr3_nt: TGTGCCAGCAGTGAAATGGGAATCTACGAGCAGTACTTC

j_call: TRBJ1-1
v_call: TRBV2
clone_size: .
d_call: .
cdr3_aa: CASSDRVMNTEAFF
cdr3_nt: TGTGCCAGCAGTGACAGAGTAATGAACACTGAAGCTTTCTTT

j_call: TRBJ1-2
v_call: TRBV6-5
clone_size: .
d_call: .
cdr3_aa: CASTGWDGYTF
cdr3_nt: TGTGCCAGCACTGGCTGGGATGGCTACACCTTC

j_call: TRBJ1-1
v_call: TRBV10-3
clone_size: once
d_call: .
cdr3_aa: CAIRGASGRNTEAFF
cdr3_nt: TGTGCCATCAGGGGGGCCTCCGGGCGGAACACTGAAGCTTTCTTT

j_call: TRBJ2-7
v_call: TRBV11-2
clone_size: .
d_call: .
cdr3_aa: CASSPKLQGFNEQYF
cdr3_nt: TGTGCCAGCAGCCCGAAGCTACAGGGATTTAACGAGCAGTACTTC